This T cell receptor beta chain comes out of a study of T cell responses to AZD1222 COVID-19 vaccine. Study context: Combined were second doses at about 4 or about 12 weeks. Whole-study findings and limits: Donors were largely white British and mainly female; clonal diversity was possibly underestimated.

The table came from immunoSEQ multiplex PCR; TCRdb's copy has only in-frame clones and leaves some out. The table has over 140,000 clones, approximately 92% seen once. In germline, CDR1 is DFQATT, CDR2 SNEGSKA (reference sequence). V lost 3 bases and J lost 8, with 20 bases in between. CDR3 length equals 15 residues. A word on this clone: Its matching antigen is unknown.

This clonotype was sampled from an adult in good health. The chain joins TRBV20-1 to TRBJ2-1, with D perhaps matching TRBD2 (5 bases). The specimen was peripheral blood, collected on day 0 of AZD1222 vaccination. CDR3 nucleotides: TGCAGTGCTAGTTTGCGGGCTTCCTCCTTCGATGAGCAGTTCTTC. Translated, it gives CSASLRASSFDEQFF.